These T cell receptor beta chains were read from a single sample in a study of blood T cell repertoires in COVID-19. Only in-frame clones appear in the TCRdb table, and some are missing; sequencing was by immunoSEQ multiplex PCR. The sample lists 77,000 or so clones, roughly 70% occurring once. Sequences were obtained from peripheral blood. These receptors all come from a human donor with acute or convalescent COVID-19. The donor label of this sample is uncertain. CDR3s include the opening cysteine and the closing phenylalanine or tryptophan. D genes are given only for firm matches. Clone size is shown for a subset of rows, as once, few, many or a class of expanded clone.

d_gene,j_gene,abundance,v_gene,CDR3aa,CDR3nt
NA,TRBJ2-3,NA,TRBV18,CASSWGGTDTQYF,TGTGCCAGCTCATGGGGGGGCACAGATACGCAGTATTTT
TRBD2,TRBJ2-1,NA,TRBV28,CASSLWGSGRSEQFF,TGTGCCAGCAGTTTATGGGGTAGCGGGAGGAGTGAGCAGTTCTTC
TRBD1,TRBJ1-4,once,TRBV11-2,CASSLGQGREKLFF,TGTGCCAGCAGCTTAGGACAGGGGCGCGAAAAACTGTTTTTT
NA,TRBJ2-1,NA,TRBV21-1,CASSTLLAGSYNEQFF,TGTGCCAGCAGCACCCTACTAGCGGGTTCCTACAATGAGCAGTTCTTC
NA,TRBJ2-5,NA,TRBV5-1,CASSLQGGEGTQYF,TGCGCCAGCAGCTTACAGGGAGGGGAAGGAACCCAGTACTTC
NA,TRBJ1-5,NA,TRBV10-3,CATRGGAGNQPQHF,TGTGCCACCCGGGGGGGAGCGGGCAATCAGCCCCAGCATTTT
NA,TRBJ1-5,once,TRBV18,CASSPGQFDQPQHF,TGTGCCAGCTCACCAGGACAGTTCGATCAGCCCCAGCATTTT
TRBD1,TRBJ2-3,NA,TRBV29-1,CSVEGAGGITDTQYF,TGCAGCGTTGAGGGGGCAGGGGGTATAACAGATACGCAGTATTTT
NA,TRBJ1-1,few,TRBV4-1,CASSHVQQGKEEAFF,TGCGCCAGCAGCCACGTTCAGCAGGGCAAAGAAGAAGCTTTCTTT
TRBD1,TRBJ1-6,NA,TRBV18,CASSPSAGTANSPLHF,TGTGCCAGCTCACCATCAGCCGGGACAGCTAATTCACCCCTCCACTTT
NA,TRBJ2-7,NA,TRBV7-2,CASSLGAGPLNEQYF,TGTGCCAGCAGCTTAGGCGCAGGGCCCTTAAACGAGCAGTACTTC
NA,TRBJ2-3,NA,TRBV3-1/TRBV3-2,CASIDSTSTDTQYF,TGTGCCAGCATCGACAGTACATCCACAGATACGCAGTATTTT
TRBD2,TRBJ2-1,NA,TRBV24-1,CATSDTTSGGVYNEQFF,TGTGCCACCAGTGATACGACTAGCGGGGGGGTCTACAATGAGCAGTTCTTC
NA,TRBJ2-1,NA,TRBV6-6,CASSYQNEQFF,TGTGCCAGCAGTTACCAGAATGAGCAGTTCTTC
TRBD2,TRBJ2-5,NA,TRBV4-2,CASSHRRLAGTETQYF,TGTGCCAGCAGCCATCGCCGTCTAGCGGGGACTGAGACCCAGTACTTC